These 27 T cell receptor beta chains originate from one sample sequenced in a study of blood T cells in healthy people across ages. Sample-barcoded 5' priming and a J-beta primer mix drove a second PCR of 7 to 11 cycles. MiXCR, applied by TCRdb to the 5' RACE reads, yields one record per CDR3 protein. The data hold about 640,000 distinct CDR3 sequences, with about 30% observed a single time. Sequencing used blood. Receptors originate from an elderly woman in good health.

This clonotype has only a few counts. The gene calls are TRBV30 and TRBJ1-6; possible D gene TRBD1, 5 bases. From germline, CDR1 is GTSNPN and CDR2 SVGIG (reference sequence). Trimming shortened V by 2 bases and J by 7 bases, and 9 bases separated the two germline ends. The CDR3 is made up of 13 amino acids. CDR3 bases: TGTGCCTGGAGTCCCGCAGGGAATTCACCCCTCCACTTT. This codes for CAWSPAGNSPLHF.

This clonotype occurred many times. This rearrangement joins TRBV7-2 to TRBJ1-2; D is possibly TRBD1 (5 bases). The CDR3 contains 14 residues. With 4 bases removed from V and 6 bases from J, the gap between germline ends came to 15 bases. Germline CDR1 reads SGHTA; CDR2 reads FQGNSA. In DNA, the CDR3 is TGTGCCAGCAGCTCCCGCAGCGCAGGGAATGGCTACACCTTC. Translating it yields CASSSRSAGNGYTF.

This clonotype was seen ten or more times. The rearrangement links TRBV27 to TRBJ2-5, with unresolved D. The germline CDR1 and CDR2 sequences are MNHEY and SMNVEV (reference sequence). This CDR3 has 16 amino acids. The germline V and J ends were trimmed by 6 bases and 5 bases, with 22 bases remaining between them. The CDR3 DNA sequence: TGTGCCAGCAGCTTTAGTAGAAGGGCCTTAGGGGAGACCCAGTACTTC. As protein: CASSFSRRALGETQYF.

J is TRBJ1-5 and V is TRBV2; D is possibly TRBD1 (5 bases). Germline V gene data show CDR1 as SNHLY and CDR2 as FYNNEI. V lost 7 bases, J lost 0 bases, and 16 bases lay in between. The CDR3 consists of 16 residues. The CDR3 DNA reads as TGTGCCAGCAAGGGGATCGTCGAGGATAGCAATCAGCCCCAGCATTTT. Translated: CASKGIVEDSNQPQHF.

The rearrangement joins TRBV7-8 to TRBJ2-3; 8 bases line up with TRBD2. The CDR3 extends over 16 amino acids. Germline CDR1 and CDR2: SGHVS and FQNEAQ. The trim removed 6 bases at V and 2 bases at J, leaving 10 bases unmatched. CDR3 region: CASRSRVAGLTDTQYF. CDR3 nucleotides: TGTGCCAGCAGATCGAGGGTAGCGGGGCTCACAGATACGCAGTATTTT.

This clonotype appeared once. A much larger clone differs by one base, so this may be a read error. The rearrangement links TRBV25-1 to TRBJ2-1; 8 bases match TRBD1. Germline CDR1 reads MGHDK; CDR2 reads SYGVNS. CDR3 length equals 14 residues. Trimming at V came to 4 bases and at J to 10 bases, leaving 9 bases not matched to a gene. The CDR3 loop reads CASSGPGQVGEQFF. CDR3 DNA: TGTGCCAGCAGTGGCCCGGGACAGGTAGGAGAGCAGTTCTTC. The full variable domain, in which reference TRBV25-1 and TRBJ2-1 provide the parts outside the CDR3, is EADIYQTPRYLVIGTGKKITLECSQTMGHDKMYWYQQDPGMELHLIHYSYGVNSTEKGDLSSESTVSRIRTEHFPLTLESARPSHTSQYLCASSGPGQVGEQFFGPGTRLTVL.

The CDR3 DNA reads TGTGCCTGGAGTGCAGGGGGCGTAGATACGCAGTATTTT. Its protein product is CAWSAGGVDTQYF. This chain uses TRBV30 with TRBJ2-3; 8 bases line up with TRBD1. The CDR3 has 13 residues. Trimming at V came to 1 base and at J to 5 bases, leaving 2 bases not matched to a gene. Germline V gives CDR1 GTSNPN, CDR2 SVGIG (reference sequence).

CDR3 nucleotides: TGTGCCAGCAGCTTGTACGGAGATACGCAGTATTTT. Protein sequence: CASSLYGDTQYF. The chain links TRBV5-6 to TRBJ2-3; D is ambiguous. Trimming took 1 base from V and 5 from J, leaving 5 bases between them. Germline CDR1 and CDR2: SGHDT and YYEEEE. The CDR3 contains 12 residues. Together with reference TRBV5-6 and TRBJ2-3, the CDR3 gives the full variable domain: DAGVTQSPTHLIKTRGQQVTLRCSPKSGHDTVSWYQQALGQGPQFIFQYYEEEERQRGNFPDRFSGHQFPNYSSELNVNALLLGDSALYLCASSLYGDTQYFGPGTRLTVL.

This clonotype was recorded many times. The chain recombines TRBV12-3 or TRBV12-4 with TRBJ2-3; 8 nucleotides align to TRBD2. With 7 bases clipped from V and 5 bases from J, the junction kept 11 bases outside the gene matches. The CDR3 consists of 15 residues. The CDR3 DNA reads as TGTGCCAGCACCCCCAGCGGGGGCCGAGGAGATACGCAGTATTTT. Protein product: CASTPSGGRGDTQYF.

This clonotype was counted ten times or more. The chain couples TRBV15 to TRBJ1-4; a possible D gene is TRBD1 (5 bases). Germline V lookup: CDR1 LNHNV, CDR2 YYDKDF (reference sequence). Between the trimmed V and J ends, which lost 1 base and 3 bases, there was a span of 9 bases. CDR3 length equals 15 residues. Written as DNA, the CDR3 is TGTGCCACCAGCAGAGCCAGCAGGGCTAATGAAAAACTGTTTTTT. It specifies CATSRASRANEKLFF.

This clonotype was detected only a few times. The V gene is TRBV3-1, the J gene TRBJ2-2, with 14 nucleotides matching TRBD2. The CDR3 totals 15 residues. Trimming removed 3 bases from V and 6 bases from J; junction bases left unmatched: 0. Germline values: CDR1 LGHDT, CDR2 YNNKEL (reference sequence). CDR3 bases: TGTGCCAGCAGCCAGACTAGCGGGGGGGCCGGGGAGCTGTTTTTT. This translates into CASSQTSGGAGELFF.

This clonotype was recorded at least ten times. V is TRBV27 and J is TRBJ2-7; 13 nucleotides line up with TRBD2. Germline assignment: CDR1 MNHEY and CDR2 SMNVEV (reference sequence). V lost 5 bases, J lost 4 bases, and 5 bases stayed unmatched. This CDR3 has 15 residues. The CDR3: CASSRTSGGVYEQYF. The CDR3 nucleotides read TGTGCCAGCAGTCGGACTAGCGGGGGAGTTTACGAGCAGTACTTC.

The V gene is TRBV9, the J gene TRBJ1-1, with 7 bases matching TRBD1. This CDR3 is built from 15 residues. V trimming: 0 bases; J trimming: 1 base; junction bases outside the gene matches: 3. The V gene's germline CDR1 is SGDLS and CDR2 YYNGEE. This CDR3 reads CASSVGGTENTEAFF. The CDR3 DNA is TGTGCCAGCAGCGTAGGAGGGACAGAGAACACTGAAGCTTTCTTT. The full variable domain, with the rest looked up from reference TRBV9 and TRBJ1-1, is DSGVTQTPKHLITATGQRVTLRCSPRSGDLSVYWYQQSLDQGLQFLIQYYNGEERAKGNILERFSAQQFPDLHSELNLSSLELGDSALYFCASSVGGTENTEAFFGQGTRLTVV.

This clonotype was counted only a few times. A much larger clone lies a single base off, so this may be a read error. This chain uses TRBV7-8 with TRBJ2-5; either TRBD1 or TRBD2 may fit D (7 bases each). V lost 7 bases and J 4 bases, leaving 16 bases between the germline ends. The CDR3 is 14 amino acids. Germline V gene data show CDR1 as SGHVS and CDR2 as FQNEAQ. CDR3 sequence: CASTTGRGGETQYF. CDR3 nucleotides: TGTGCCAGCACGACGGGCAGGGGGGGAGAGACCCAGTACTTC.

The V call is TRBV5-1, the J call TRBJ2-1; TRBD1 agrees at 11 bases. The germline V gene encodes CDR1 SGHRS and CDR2 YFSETQ. Losses at the gene ends were 2 bases for V and 10 bases for J; bases not matched to a gene: 11. The CDR3 has 16 residues. This chain's CDR3 is CASSLTGTGGSYEQFF. In DNA form, the CDR3 reads TGCGCCAGCAGCTTAACCGGGACAGGGGGTTCCTACGAGCAGTTCTTC.

The table lists this clonotype with many counts. V and J are TRBV7-9 and TRBJ2-7; D possibly uses TRBD1 or TRBD2 (6 bases each). The CDR3 length is 15 residues. Germline-derived CDR1 and CDR2 are SEHNR and FQNEAQ (reference sequence). V was cut by 5 bases and J by 2 bases, with 16 bases left in between. CDR3 in DNA: TGTGCCAGCAGCCCAAGGGGGGCTGAGCCCTACGAGCAGTACTTC. It codes for CASSPRGAEPYEQYF.

This clonotype was observed many times. The rearrangement links TRBV4-2 to TRBJ2-5, with 12 bases aligning to TRBD2. Trimming at V came to 0 bases and at J to 2 bases, leaving 1 base not matched to a gene. The CDR3 is 16 residues long. The V gene's germline CDR1 is LGHNA and CDR2 YNFKEQ. CDR3 residues: CASSQDGTSGQETQYF. The CDR3 nucleotides are TGTGCCAGCAGCCAAGATGGGACTAGCGGGCAAGAGACCCAGTACTTC.

The sample holds many counts of this clonotype. J is TRBJ2-1 and V is TRBV11-2; no clear D gene. Trimming took off 5 bases at V and 9 bases at J, with 14 bases between the two ends. This CDR3 is built from 13 residues. CDR1 is SGHAT and CDR2 is FQNNGV in the germline V gene. The CDR3 is CASSTHWGGEQFF. The DNA for the CDR3 is TGTGCCAGCAGCACCCACTGGGGTGGTGAGCAGTTCTTC.

This clonotype has a handful of counts. This chain links TRBV6-6 with TRBJ1-2; a possible D gene is TRBD1 (6 bases). This CDR3 spans 16 amino acids. V dropped 7 bases and J dropped 2 bases, with 20 bases sitting between them. CDR1 and CDR2 (germline): MNHNY, SVGAGI (reference sequence). In DNA, the CDR3 is TGTGCCAGCAACCGAAAAGATGGCAGGGGAAACTATGGCTACACCTTC. Translated: CASNRKDGRGNYGYTF.

In this sample, this clonotype turned up many times. This chain links TRBV5-1 with TRBJ2-1, with 9 positions matching TRBD2. The trim removed 0 bases at V and 4 bases at J, leaving 5 bases unmatched. The CDR3 totals 16 residues. Germline V CDR1 and CDR2: SGHRS, YFSETQ. CDR3 protein: CASSLAQAGGYNEQFF. The CDR3 region has the DNA TGCGCCAGCAGCTTGGCGCAAGCGGGGGGATACAATGAGCAGTTCTTC.

This clonotype was seen only once. This may come from a read error, since a much larger clone is one base off. The chain carries TRBV27 and TRBJ2-3, with 12 bases matching TRBD1. The CDR3 is 15 amino acids. V lost 5 bases and J lost 4; bases outside the gene matches: 4. CDR1 and CDR2 from the germline V gene are MNHEY and SMNVEV (reference sequence). The chain's CDR3 is CASSRDRGHSDTQYF. CDR3 coding DNA: TGTGCCAGCAGTCGGGACAGGGGGCACTCAGATACGCAGTATTTT.

The chain couples TRBV28 to TRBJ2-5; D tentatively reads TRBD1 or TRBD2 (5 bases each). The DNA matches TRBJ2-7 better at its end, which makes the J call doubtful. This CDR3 comprises 13 residues. Per the germline V gene, CDR1 is MDHEN and CDR2 is SYDVKM. This CDR3 reads CASSYFGGGEQYF. CDR3 nucleotide sequence: TGTGCCAGCAGTTACTTTGGGGGTGGCGAGCAGTACTTC.

This clonotype came up many times. The chain uses TRBV6-6 and TRBJ1-2; 11 bases are shared with TRBD1. CDR3 size: 15 residues. The germline V gene encodes CDR1 MNHNY and CDR2 SVGAGI (reference sequence). V shed 6 bases, J shed 2 bases, and the junction held 5 bases outside the gene matches. The CDR3 DNA reads as TGTGCCAGCAGGAGGGGACAGGGGGAAAACTATGGCTACACCTTC. It translates to CASRRGQGENYGYTF.

With regard to this clonotype: Given a much more abundant clone one base away, this may be a read error. The chain is built from TRBV5-4 and TRBJ1-4; D remains ambiguous. Germline V gene data show CDR1 as SGHNT and CDR2 as YYREEE (reference sequence). This CDR3 is built from 14 residues. The CDR3 is CAGSHEGADEKLFF. The CDR3, as DNA: TGTGCCGGCAGCCACGAGGGTGCAGATGAAAAACTGTTTTTT.

Concerning this clonotype: It may be a read error: a sequence one base away is much more abundant. This chain links TRBV27 with TRBJ2-7; D may match TRBD1 or TRBD2 (6 bases each). The CDR3 has 16 residues. Germline CDR1 and CDR2: MNHEY and SMNVEV (reference sequence). The CDR3 bases are TGTGCCAGCAGTGGCCTTGGGGGGCCCAACTCCTACGAGCGGTACTTC. Amino acid sequence: CASSGLGGPNSYERYF.

In its sample, this clonotype was seen many times. The rearrangement uses TRBV28 and TRBJ1-2; 9 nucleotides line up with TRBD1. The CDR3 is 16 amino acids. The V gene end was trimmed by 10 bases and the J gene end by 2 bases; junction bases not matched to a gene: 14. Germline values: CDR1 MDHEN, CDR2 SYDVKM. Here the CDR3 reads CAIMLLLTGGNYGYTF. CDR3 sequence (DNA): TGTGCCATTATGCTCCTCCTGACAGGGGGAAACTATGGCTACACCTTC.

The rearrangement uses TRBV20-1 and TRBJ2-5; tentative D call: TRBD1 (6 bases). The J call is uncertain, as TRBJ2-7 better fits the DNA end. Germline assignment: CDR1 DFQATT and CDR2 SNEGSKA (reference sequence). The CDR3 is 15 residues long. The CDR3: CSASSEQGNPYEQYF. As DNA, the CDR3 is TGCAGTGCTAGTAGCGAACAGGGTAACCCCTACGAGCAGTACTTC.